The 30 T cell receptor beta chains below come from one sample, sequenced in a study of shared clonotypes between healthy human individuals. Here immunoSEQ multiplex PCR was the method, and the copy in TCRdb shows in-frame clones only, minus some. The sample yields about 700,000 clones, around 74% seen once. The sequenced material came from memory CD4+ T cells sorted from blood. Stated subset: CD45RA-negative fraction. These receptors came from a woman in her 30s in good health.

Details on this clone: Other DNA sequences in the same sample also yield this CDR3. The J gene is TRBJ2-1, the V gene TRBV15; 7 nucleotides agree with TRBD2. This CDR3 contains 15 residues. Trimming took 3 bases from V and 3 from J; bases not matched to a gene: 5. The germline V gene encodes CDR1 LNHNV and CDR2 YYDKDF (reference sequence). The CDR3, as DNA: TGTGCCACCAGCAGTTCCCGCGGGAGCTACAATGAGCAGTTCTTC. As protein: CATSSSRGSYNEQFF.

The table lists this clone with a few counts. The rearrangement joins TRBV5-1 to TRBJ2-7; 10 bases are a match to TRBD1. The germline gives CDR1 SGHRS, CDR2 YFSETQ. With 6 bases clipped from V and 2 bases from J, the junction kept 5 bases outside the gene matches. The CDR3 loop spans 14 amino acids. Here the CDR3 reads CASTKTGGPYEQYF. The CDR3 DNA is TGCGCCAGCACCAAGACAGGGGGCCCCTACGAGCAGTACTTC.

The rearrangement uses TRBV5-1 and TRBJ1-4; D is uncertain. Trimming removed 0 bases from V and 4 bases from J, with 7 bases in between. The CDR3 runs to 14 residues. Germline CDR1 reads SGHRS; CDR2 reads YFSETQ. The CDR3 DNA is TGCGCCAGCAGCTTGGGGACCCTTAATGAAAAACTGTTTTTT. Protein: CASSLGTLNEKLFF.

V gene TRBV19 combines with J gene TRBJ1-1; TRBD1 is a possible D gene (6 bases). The ends were cut back, 0 bases at V and 4 bases at J, with 12 bases in the middle. Germline loops: CDR1 LNHDA, CDR2 SQIVND (reference sequence). There are 15 residues in the CDR3. CDR3 amino acids: CASSIDLRGATEAFF. The CDR3 DNA reads TGTGCCAGTAGTATAGATCTGCGGGGGGCCACTGAAGCTTTCTTT. Based on the CDR3 plus reference TRBV19 and TRBJ1-1, the full variable domain is DGGITQSPKYLFRKEGQNVTLSCEQNLNHDAMYWYRQDPGQGLRLIYYSQIVNDFQKGDIAEGYSVSREKKESFPLTVTSAQKNPTAFYLCASSIDLRGATEAFFGQGTRLTVV.

About this clone: At the DNA level, this CDR3 is encoded by other sequences in the same sample as well. The chain carries TRBV7-9 and TRBJ2-1; D ambiguous. In germline, CDR1 is SEHNR, CDR2 FQNEAQ (reference sequence). V lost 5 bases to trimming and J lost 3 bases, with 5 bases between them. CDR3 length: 12 amino acids. The CDR3 protein is CASSLFYNEQFF. The CDR3 bases are TGTGCCAGCAGCCTTTTCTACAATGAGCAGTTCTTC.

This sequence joins TRBV10-3 and TRBJ1-1; maybe TRBD1 (6 bases). Germline V CDR1 and CDR2: ENHRY, SYGVKD. V shed 6 bases and J shed 10 bases, with 21 bases lying between them. CDR3 length equals 14 residues. DNA of the CDR3: TGTGCCATCAGCGTCGAGGGGGGGAGGAACGGAGCTTTCTTT. Its translation: CAISVEGGRNGAFF.

This chain uses TRBV28 with TRBJ1-2; D uncertain. Germline V gene lookup returns CDR1 MDHEN and CDR2 SYDVKM. The CDR3 is 16 amino acids. Trimming pared 3 bases from V and 4 bases from J, leaving 18 bases between. CDR3 sequence (DNA): TGTGCCAGCAGTTTGGCCGGAGCCTACTTCGTCTATGGCTACACCTTC. Translating it yields CASSLAGAYFVYGYTF.

The chain has TRBV7-9 and TRBJ1-4, with 8 bases aligning to TRBD1. The CDR3 consists of 16 residues. J lost 4 bases, V lost 3 bases, and 7 bases had no gene match. Germline V gene sequence: CDR1 SEHNR, CDR2 FQNEAQ (reference sequence). In DNA form, the CDR3 reads TGTGCCAGCAGCTTGCGATGGGGACAGGATAATGAAAAACTGTTTTTT. Residues: CASSLRWGQDNEKLFF.

This clone came up a few times. Different DNA sequences within this sample yield the same CDR3. The V call is TRBV11-2, the J call TRBJ2-1; 11 bases are a match to TRBD2. CDR1 and CDR2 from the germline V gene are SGHAT and FQNNGV. V was clipped by 5 bases and J by 3 bases; unmatched bases: 6. The CDR3 length is 16 residues. CDR3 DNA: TGTGCCAGCAGCGCGAGACTAGCGGGAATCTACAATGAGCAGTTCTTC. Translated: CASSARLAGIYNEQFF.

V usage is TRBV29-1 and J usage is TRBJ2-3; D not certain. The CDR3 extends over 13 amino acids. Trimming pared 4 bases from V and 2 bases from J, leaving 10 bases between. The germline V gene has CDR1 SQVTM and CDR2 ANQGSEA. The CDR3 region has the DNA TGCAGCGTTGGTGCACGGCTCACAGATACGCAGTATTTT. The encoded protein is CSVGARLTDTQYF.

The rearrangement links TRBV19 to TRBJ2-2; a weak D match, TRBD2 (5 bases). CDR1 is LNHDA, CDR2 SQIVND, per germline (reference sequence). The CDR3 has 14 residues. V lost 5 bases and J 6 bases, leaving 13 bases between the germline ends. The DNA for the CDR3 is TGTGCCAGTAGTCCGGTCGGGCGGGCCGGGGAGCTGTTTTTT. Its protein product is CASSPVGRAGELFF.

The rearrangement joins TRBV25-1 to TRBJ1-2; D is unresolved. The CDR3 totals 13 residues. The V gene's germline CDR1 is MGHDK and CDR2 SYGVNS. The V and J ends lost 0 bases and 3 bases respectively, with 5 bases between them. CDR3 in amino acids: CASSEYGDYGYTF. The CDR3 DNA reads as TGTGCCAGCAGTGAATACGGAGACTATGGCTACACCTTC.

The V gene is TRBV11-1, the J gene TRBJ2-1, with 11 bases matching TRBD2. Unmatched junction bases numbered 8, after V lost 5 bases and J lost 5 bases. This CDR3 region has 16 residues. Germline-derived CDR1 and CDR2 are SGHAT and FQDESV (reference sequence). The CDR3 here is CASSIGLAGGDNEQFF. CDR3 coding DNA: TGTGCCAGCAGCATTGGGCTAGCGGGAGGTGACAATGAGCAGTTCTTC.

The chain recombines TRBV10-3 with TRBJ2-1; 11 nucleotides agree with TRBD2. CDR3 size: 13 residues. Germline V gene sequence: CDR1 ENHRY, CDR2 SYGVKD. V lost 10 bases to trimming and J lost 10 bases; unmatched junction nucleotides: 9. This CDR3 is CATRLAGGREQFF. CDR3 nucleotide sequence: TGTGCCACCCGTTTAGCGGGAGGGCGCGAGCAGTTCTTC.

The chain uses TRBV6-5 and TRBJ1-1, with D unresolved. The germline V and J ends were trimmed by 2 bases and 3 bases, with 7 bases remaining between them. This CDR3 has 13 residues. CDR1 and CDR2 (germline): MNHEY, SVGAGI. The CDR3 protein is CASSYEGYTEAFF. The CDR3 nucleotides read TGTGCCAGCAGTTACGAGGGTTACACTGAAGCTTTCTTT.

The chain carries TRBV2 and TRBJ2-3, with 10 bases aligning to TRBD2. The junction had 5 bases not matched to a gene; V was cut back by 1 base and J by 4 bases. CDR1 and CDR2 (germline): SNHLY, FYNNEI. This CDR3 is 16 amino acids long. The CDR3 sequence is CASSEGAGGPADTQYF. The CDR3 DNA sequence: TGTGCCAGCAGTGAAGGAGCGGGAGGGCCAGCAGATACGCAGTATTTT.

The rearrangement links TRBV5-1 to TRBJ2-3; maybe TRBD1 (5 bases). The length of the CDR3 is 16 residues. Germline-derived CDR1 and CDR2 are SGHRS and YFSETQ. The V end lost 4 bases, the J end lost 0 bases, and 15 bases lay between the germline ends. CDR3 DNA sequence: TGCGCCAGCAGCCCAGCAACAGGATCTAGCACAGATACGCAGTATTTT. Its translation is CASSPATGSSTDTQYF.

This clone was seen repeatedly, ten times or more. The chain carries TRBV21-1 and TRBJ2-3; the D segment call TRBD1 is taken from the table without a DNA check. TRBV21-1 is tagged as a pseudogene. This CDR3 has 16 amino acids. CDR3: CASSKDYRGGTDTQYF. The DNA of the CDR3 is TGTGCCAGCAGCAAAGACTACAGGGGGGGCACAGATACGCAGTATTTT.

The chain couples TRBV27 to TRBJ1-5; 10 nucleotides match TRBD1. J was trimmed by 8 bases and V by 5 bases; bases with no gene match: 9. Germline V gene lookup returns CDR1 MNHEY and CDR2 SMNVEV (reference sequence). The CDR3 runs 15 residues. The CDR3 loop is CASSDGTGAVEPQHF. The CDR3 DNA reads TGTGCCAGCAGTGACGGGACAGGGGCTGTGGAGCCCCAGCATTTT.

This chain uses TRBV29-1 with TRBJ2-3, with D tentatively TRBD2 (5 bases). Germline loops: CDR1 SQVTM, CDR2 ANQGSEA. The CDR3 consists of 13 residues. Trimming shortened V by 7 bases and J by 3 bases, and 14 bases separated the two germline ends. The CDR3 region is CSALLVVTDTQYF. CDR3 nucleotides: TGCAGCGCTCTACTAGTAGTGACAGATACGCAGTATTTT.

This chain uses TRBV6-6 with TRBJ1-4, with 9 bases lining up with TRBD1. The CDR3 contains 15 residues. V trimming: 6 bases; J trimming: 5 bases; junction bases outside the gene matches: 7. Germline V CDR1 and CDR2: MNHNY, SVGAGI (reference sequence). In DNA, the CDR3 is TGTGCCAGCAGGGTGACCGGGACAGGGAATGAAAAACTGTTTTTT. Its protein product is CASRVTGTGNEKLFF.

The chain uses TRBV10-2 and TRBJ2-1; 7 positions agree with TRBD2. Germline CDR1 is WSHSY and CDR2 is SAAADI. Trimming took 8 bases from V and 4 from J; bases not matched to a gene: 8. The CDR3 spans 14 residues. This CDR3 is CASGGGREYNEQFF. The CDR3 DNA is TGCGCCAGCGGGGGGGGGAGAGAGTACAATGAGCAGTTCTTC.

The chain recombines TRBV28 with TRBJ2-3; tentative D call: TRBD1 (6 bases). V was pared by 6 bases and J by 2 bases, with 18 bases between. From germline, CDR1 is MDHEN and CDR2 SYDVKM. The CDR3 is 16 residues long. CDR3 DNA: TGTGCCAGCAGAGCCGCCGGGACACAATACACAGATACGCAGTATTTT. Translation: CASRAAGTQYTDTQYF.

The chain combines TRBV10-1 with TRBJ2-1; D possibly corresponds to TRBD2 (5 bases). V lost 1 base, J lost 5 bases, and 6 bases lay in between. The CDR3 sequence is 13 residues long. The germline CDR1 and CDR2 sequences are WNHNN and SYGVQD (reference sequence). In DNA form, the CDR3 reads TGCGCCAGCAGTGAGTTCGGGAACAATGAGCAGTTCTTC. Translating it yields CASSEFGNNEQFF.

The chain employs TRBV10-1 and TRBJ2-5; 8 nucleotides match TRBD1. Losses at the gene ends were 8 bases for V and 7 bases for J; bases not matched to a gene: 9. The V gene's germline CDR1 is WNHNN and CDR2 SYGVQD (reference sequence). The CDR3 consists of 13 residues. CDR3 loop: CASSTGQGVTQYF. CDR3 nucleotide sequence: TGCGCCAGCTCGACTGGACAGGGAGTGACCCAGTACTTC.

V gene TRBV19 combines with J gene TRBJ2-1; 7 bases fit TRBD1. CDR3 length: 13 residues. CDR1 LNHDA and CDR2 SQIVND come from the germline V gene (reference sequence). Losses at the gene ends were 5 bases for V and 7 bases for J; bases not matched to a gene: 5. The CDR3 protein is CASSVPGQNEQFF. The CDR3 nucleotides read TGTGCCAGTAGTGTACCGGGACAGAATGAGCAGTTCTTC. The entire variable domain, with the rest obtained from reference TRBV19 and TRBJ2-1, is as follows: DGGITQSPKYLFRKEGQNVTLSCEQNLNHDAMYWYRQDPGQGLRLIYYSQIVNDFQKGDIAEGYSVSREKKESFPLTVTSAQKNPTAFYLCASSVPGQNEQFFGPGTRLTVL.

For this clone: Other DNA sequences in this sample translate to the same CDR3. The rearrangement links TRBV28 to TRBJ2-7, with 7 nucleotides matching TRBD2. Germline V CDR1 and CDR2: MDHEN, SYDVKM. The V gene end was trimmed by 6 bases and the J gene end by 3 bases; junction bases not matched to a gene: 8. The CDR3 covers 14 residues. The CDR3 is CASRRPGLIYEQYF. CDR3 bases: TGTGCCAGCAGACGACCGGGACTAATCTACGAGCAGTACTTC.

This clone has at least ten counts. The same CDR3 is also encoded by other DNA sequences in this sample. This chain uses TRBV7-2 with TRBJ2-1; D is unclear. Germline loops: CDR1 SGHTA, CDR2 FQGNSA. The CDR3 is 14 residues long. V lost 3 bases and J 0 bases, leaving 6 bases between the germline ends. The CDR3 protein is CASSFSSSYNEQFF. CDR3 in DNA: TGTGCCAGCAGCTTTTCGAGCTCCTACAATGAGCAGTTCTTC.

The chain joins TRBV19 to TRBJ2-2; possibly TRBD1 or TRBD2 for D (5 bases each). The CDR3 is made up of 16 amino acids. Germline CDR1 and CDR2: LNHDA and SQIVND (reference sequence). Trimming shortened V by 5 bases and J by 7 bases, and 20 bases separated the two germline ends. Written as DNA, the CDR3 is TGTGCCAGTAGTCCTCGGGCAGCGGAGAGGGGCGGGGAGCTGTTTTTT. It is translated as CASSPRAAERGGELFF.

The rearrangement links TRBV7-9 to TRBJ2-1; D may be TRBD2 (5 bases). Germline V CDR1 and CDR2: SEHNR, FQNEAQ (reference sequence). This CDR3 comprises 12 residues. Between the trimmed V and J ends, which lost 4 bases and 9 bases, there was a span of 10 bases. In nucleotides, the CDR3 is TGTGCCAGCAGCTCCGTCGAGGGTGAGCAGTTCTTC. Its protein is CASSSVEGEQFF.